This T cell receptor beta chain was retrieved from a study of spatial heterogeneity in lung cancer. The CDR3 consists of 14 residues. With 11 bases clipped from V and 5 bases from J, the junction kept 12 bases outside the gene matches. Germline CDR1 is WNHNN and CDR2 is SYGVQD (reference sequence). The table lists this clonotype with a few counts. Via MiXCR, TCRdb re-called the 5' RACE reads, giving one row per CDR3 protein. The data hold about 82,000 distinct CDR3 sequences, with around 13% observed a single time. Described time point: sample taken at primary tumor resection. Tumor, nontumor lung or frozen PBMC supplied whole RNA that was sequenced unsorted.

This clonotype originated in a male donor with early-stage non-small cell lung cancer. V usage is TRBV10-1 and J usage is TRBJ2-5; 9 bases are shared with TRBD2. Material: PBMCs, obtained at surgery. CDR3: CAGLRQREAETQYF. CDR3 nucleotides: TGCGCCGGCCTACGACAGCGGGAGGCGGAGACCCAGTACTTC.